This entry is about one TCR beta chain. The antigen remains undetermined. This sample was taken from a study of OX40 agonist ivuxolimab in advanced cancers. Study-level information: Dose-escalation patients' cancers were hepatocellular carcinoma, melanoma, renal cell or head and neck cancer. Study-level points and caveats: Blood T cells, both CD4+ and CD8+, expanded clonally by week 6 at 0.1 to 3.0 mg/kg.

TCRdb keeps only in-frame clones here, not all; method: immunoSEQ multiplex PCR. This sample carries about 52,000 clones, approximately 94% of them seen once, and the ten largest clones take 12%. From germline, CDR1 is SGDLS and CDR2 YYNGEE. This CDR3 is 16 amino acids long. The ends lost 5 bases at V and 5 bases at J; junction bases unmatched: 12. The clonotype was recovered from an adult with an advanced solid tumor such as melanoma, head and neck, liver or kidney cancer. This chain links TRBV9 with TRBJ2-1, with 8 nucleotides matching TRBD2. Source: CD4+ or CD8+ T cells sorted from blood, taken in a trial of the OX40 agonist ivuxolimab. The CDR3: CASSVQGFGRDNEQFF. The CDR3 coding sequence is TGTGCCAGCAGTGTACAGGGTTTCGGGAGGGACAATGAGCAGTTCTTC.